These 19 T cell receptor beta chains originate from one sample sequenced in a study of T cell repertoires in cytomegalovirus infection. TCRdb fed the reads into MiXCR, producing one record per CDR3 protein. The sample lists around 170,000 distinct CDR3 sequences, 14% seen once, with 20% to 30% in the top ten. Material: PBMCs. These receptor sequences come from a human donor in good health (CMV status not recorded). Some clones in this sample may be carry-over from other donors' samples.

This clonotype was seen at least ten times. CDR3 sequence (DNA): TGTGCCAGCAGTTCCGGTGGCAGCCGTATGGACAATGAGCAGTTCTTC. This encodes CASSSGGSRMDNEQFF. The V and J genes are TRBV6-1 and TRBJ2-1; D unclear. V was pared by 5 bases and J by 5 bases, with 19 bases between. The V gene's germline CDR1 is MNHNS and CDR2 SASEGT. The CDR3 spans 16 residues.

This chain connects TRBV20-1 to TRBJ1-1; TRBD1 is a possible D gene (6 bases). Germline assignment: CDR1 DFQATT and CDR2 SNEGSKA (reference sequence). Deletions cut 1 base from V and 5 bases from J, with 20 bases between. This CDR3 region has 16 residues. CDR3 loop: CSARAAWGLGSTEAFF. In DNA, the CDR3 is TGCAGTGCTAGAGCGGCTTGGGGGCTCGGGAGTACTGAAGCTTTCTTT.

J is TRBJ2-2 and V is TRBV2; 7 positions agree with TRBD1. The CDR3 totals 16 residues. With V trimmed by 6 bases and J by 2 bases, 9 bases remained unmatched. CDR1 is SNHLY and CDR2 is FYNNEI in the germline V gene. The CDR3 spells CASRPDRTSNTGELFF. The CDR3 nucleotides read TGTGCCAGCAGACCGGACAGGACATCTAACACCGGGGAGCTGTTTTTT.

Only a few counts were recorded for this clonotype. The chain uses TRBV20-1 and TRBJ2-3, with D unresolved. Germline CDR1 DFQATT, CDR2 SNEGSKA (reference sequence). The CDR3 is 15 amino acids. The V gene lost 0 bases and the J gene lost 5 bases, with 15 bases spanning the gap. CDR3 region: CSARELGVGKDTQYF. The CDR3 bases are TGCAGTGCTAGAGAACTCGGCGTAGGGAAAGATACGCAGTATTTT.

This clonotype has at least ten counts. This chain connects TRBV6-6 to TRBJ2-5; D could derive from TRBD1 or TRBD2 (6 bases each). CDR1 and CDR2 (germline): MNHNY, SVGAGI (reference sequence). Deletions cut 0 bases from V and 3 bases from J, with 17 bases between. The CDR3 extends over 17 amino acids. CDR3 nucleotide sequence: TGTGCCAGCAGTTACTCGGGGGGCTCGACCATTAAAGAGACCCAGTACTTC. As protein: CASSYSGGSTIKETQYF.

CDR3: CASSPGALPQFF. The DNA of the CDR3 is TGTGCCAGCAGTCCAGGGGCTTTACCGCAGTTCTTC. The chain uses TRBV5-6 and TRBJ2-1; weak D call: TRBD1 (6 bases). Germline V gene data show CDR1 as SGHDT and CDR2 as YYEEEE. The CDR3 is 12 residues long. The V and J ends lost 5 bases and 12 bases respectively, with 15 bases between them.

This clonotype was counted at least ten times. The chain couples TRBV11-1 to TRBJ1-1, with D possibly TRBD1 on 6 matching bases. The V end was cut by 3 bases, the J end by 0 bases, with 11 bases between. The CDR3 is made up of 15 amino acids. Germline CDR1 is SGHAT and CDR2 is FQDESV (reference sequence). CDR3 DNA: TGTGCCAGCAGCTTTTTGGCAGGGGTGAACACTGAAGCTTTCTTT. Residues: CASSFLAGVNTEAFF.

This clonotype was counted many times. The chain combines TRBV7-6 with TRBJ2-5, with 9 bases fitting TRBD2. V gave up 4 bases and J gave up 5 bases; unmatched junction bases: 5. This CDR3 has 14 amino acids. CDR1 is SGHVS and CDR2 is FNYEAQ in the germline V gene. In nucleotides, the CDR3 is TGTGCCAGCAGCTATGCGGGAGGGCAGGAGACCCAGTACTTC. This translates into CASSYAGGQETQYF.

The rearrangement links TRBV28 to TRBJ1-5; 8 bases agree with TRBD1. The CDR3 contains 14 residues. Trimming cost V 3 bases and J 4 bases; bases outside gene matches: 2. Looked up from germline, CDR1 is MDHEN and CDR2 is SYDVKM. CDR3 sequence (DNA): TGTGCCAGCAGTTTGTACAGGGGGAATCAGCCCCAGCATTTT. Encoded protein: CASSLYRGNQPQHF.

This chain connects TRBV7-1 to TRBJ2-3, with a possible D match to TRBD1 (5 bases). TRBV7-1 is filed as an ORF, its function uncertain. This CDR3 comprises 16 residues. Trimming removed 7 bases at V and 1 base at J, with 18 bases between. CDR3 sequence reads: CASIRPGLPRTDTQYF. The CDR3 DNA reads TGTGCCAGCATAAGACCAGGGTTACCCCGCACAGATACGCAGTATTTT.

This clonotype was seen at least ten times. J is TRBJ2-1 and V is TRBV7-9; 8 bases align to TRBD1. The CDR3 runs 17 residues. The J segment lost 0 bases and the V segment lost 2 bases, leaving 6 bases of the junction unmatched. Germline lookup yields CDR1 SEHNR and CDR2 FQNEAQ (reference sequence). The CDR3: CASSLNWTGSSYNEQFF. CDR3 coding DNA: TGTGCCAGCAGCTTAAACTGGACAGGGAGCTCCTACAATGAGCAGTTCTTC. The full variable domain, rest sourced from reference TRBV7-9 and TRBJ2-1, is DTGVSQNPRHKITKRGQNVTFRCDPISEHNRLYWYRQTLGQGPEFLTYFQNEAQLEKSRLLSDRFSAERPKGSFSTLEIQRTEQGDSAMYLCASSLNWTGSSYNEQFFGPGTRLTVL.

This clonotype was picked up a small number of times. The V gene is TRBV29-1, the J gene TRBJ2-1, with TRBD2 identical over 7 bases. Germline V lookup: CDR1 SQVTM, CDR2 ANQGSEA. J gave up 6 bases and V 3 bases, and 8 bases lay outside the gene matches. The CDR3 sequence is 14 residues long. The CDR3 is CSVDWGREFNEQFF. CDR3 bases: TGCAGCGTTGACTGGGGGAGGGAGTTCAATGAGCAGTTCTTC.

This clonotype was recorded many times. V is TRBV7-3 and J is TRBJ1-1; no clear D. Trimming removed 0 bases from V and 1 base from J, with 9 bases in between. CDR3 length: 15 amino acids. Germline V gives CDR1 SGHTA, CDR2 FQGTGA. CDR3 sequence: CASSLTSQKNTEAFF. The CDR3 DNA sequence: TGTGCCAGCAGCTTAACGAGCCAGAAGAACACTGAAGCTTTCTTT.

This clonotype has a count of ten or more. The chain has TRBV7-2 and TRBJ2-1; 7 bases are shared with TRBD1. V shed 3 bases and J 1 base; nucleotides not matched to a gene: 3. The length of the CDR3 is 15 residues. CDR1 and CDR2 from the germline V gene are SGHTA and FQGNSA. The CDR3 sequence: CASSLDRRSYNEQFF. In nucleotides, the CDR3 is TGTGCCAGCAGCTTGGACAGGAGGTCCTACAATGAGCAGTTCTTC. The full variable domain, its missing parts supplied by reference TRBV7-2 and TRBJ2-1, is GAGVSQSPSNKVTEKGKDVELRCDPISGHTALYWYRQSLGQGLEFLIYFQGNSAPDKSGLPSDRFSAERTGGSVSTLTIQRTQQEDSAVYLCASSLDRRSYNEQFFGPGTRLTVL.

The rearrangement uses TRBV24-1 and TRBJ2-1, with D maybe TRBD2 (6 bases). Germline CDR1 reads KGHDR; CDR2 reads SFDVKD. The CDR3 is 16 residues long. V shed 3 bases and J shed 7 bases, with 18 bases lying between them. The CDR3 sequence is CATSDTERVWENEQFF. In DNA, the CDR3 is TGTGCCACCAGTGATACCGAGCGGGTTTGGGAAAATGAGCAGTTCTTC.

The chain carries TRBV10-3 and TRBJ1-6, with D uncertain. V was shortened by 2 bases and J by 7 bases, with 6 bases between the two germline ends. CDR1 ENHRY and CDR2 SYGVKD come from the germline V gene. CDR3 length: 13 residues. CDR3 amino acids: CAISEGENSPLHF. The CDR3 coding sequence is TGTGCCATCAGTGAGGGTGAGAATTCACCCCTCCACTTT.

The table lists this clonotype with a few counts. The rearrangement links TRBV15 to TRBJ2-1; no clear D. CDR3 length: 15 amino acids. Trimming pared 3 bases from V and 6 bases from J, leaving 15 bases between. Germline CDR1 and CDR2: LNHNV and YYDKDF (reference sequence). The CDR3 region has the DNA TGTGCCACCAGCAGGAAAGGCCAAGTTGGCAATGAGCAGTTCTTC. This gives the protein CATSRKGQVGNEQFF.

Written as DNA, the CDR3 is TGCAGCGTTGGGCCCGGGACAGGGGCCCAATACGAGCAGTACTTC. It encodes CSVGPGTGAQYEQYF. This rearrangement joins TRBV29-1 to TRBJ2-7; TRBD1 agrees at 10 bases. Per germline, CDR1 SQVTM and CDR2 ANQGSEA. V was pared by 4 bases and J by 4 bases, with 10 bases of the junction left unmatched. This CDR3 is built from 15 residues.

The table lists this clonotype with many counts. The V call is TRBV7-2, the J call TRBJ1-1; maybe TRBD1 (6 bases). V lost 5 bases and J 11 bases, leaving 24 bases between the germline ends. Per germline, CDR1 SGHTA and CDR2 FQGNSA. CDR3 length: 15 amino acids. In DNA, the CDR3 is TGTGCCAGCAGCATACCACAAGGGGGGGGAGGAAGGGCTTTCTTT. Amino acid sequence: CASSIPQGGGGRAFF.